This TCR beta chain emerged from a study of vaccination and CD4 T cells after COVID-19. Looking at the study overall: A CEFX pool, an HIV-1 Nef pool, or else no peptide went into the control cultures.

Per the germline V gene, CDR1 is MNHNS and CDR2 is SASEGT. V gave up 7 bases and J gave up 0 bases; unmatched junction bases: 5. CDR3 length: 17 amino acids. About this clonotype: What it binds is not known.

Described treatment: 10-day PBMC culture with coronavirus spike peptide pools or control peptides (ViraFEST assay). Once obtained from cultured CD4+ T cells, the DNA was sequenced using the Oncomine TCR Beta short-read assay. In TCRdb, the PCR reads were re-called with MiXCR into one record per CDR3 protein. The top ten hold under 35% of the sample, which has more than 3,000 distinct CDR3 sequences, around 70% seen once. The genes are TRBV6-1 and TRBJ2-2; 13 bases are shared with TRBD2. The source is a human donor who had recovered from COVID-19. The sample consisted of CD4+ T cells from blood, cultured in vitro. CDR3 residues: CASILLAGGPNTGELFF. In DNA, the CDR3 is TGTGCCAGCATTTTACTAGCGGGGGGGCCGAACACCGGGGAGCTGTTTTTT.